The 3 T cell receptor beta chains presented below share a single source sample, sequenced in a study of T cells in Graves' hyperthyroidism and ophthalmopathy. RNA transcripts yielded amplified TCR beta CDR3 regions. The HTBI primer set drove a first-round RT-PCR of the TCR CDR3. TCRdb redid the calling of the multiplex PCR reads with MiXCR, one entry per CDR3 protein. The sample records hundreds of thousands of distinct CDR3 sequences, 22% being singletons. The source material was blood. The receptors were gathered from a woman between 70 and 85 years old with Graves' ophthalmopathy.

The chain carries TRBV20-1 and TRBJ1-1; D remains unclear. The CDR3 is 15 residues long. The V end was cut by 0 bases, the J end by 6 bases, with 17 bases between. The germline gives CDR1 DFQATT, CDR2 SNEGSKA (reference sequence). CDR3 amino acids: CSARDIRGPMAEAFF. CDR3 DNA: TGCAGTGCTAGAGATATTCGGGGTCCGATGGCTGAAGCTTTCTTT.

This sequence joins TRBV20-1 and TRBJ2-1; 8 bases fit TRBD2. CDR3 size: 14 residues. Germline trimming cut 6 bases from V and 6 bases from J; bases unmatched to any gene: 10. CDR1 DFQATT and CDR2 SNEGSKA come from the germline V gene (reference sequence). The CDR3 DNA follows: TGCAGTGCGAGTAGCGGGATGAAAGCCAATGAGCAGTTCTTC. Translating gives CSASSGMKANEQFF.

This clonotype occurred a few times. The rearrangement joins TRBV28 to TRBJ1-2; 7 bases map to TRBD1. The V and J ends lost 2 bases and 8 bases, in that order; junction bases with no gene match: 11. CDR1 is MDHEN, CDR2 SYDVKM, per germline. There are 15 residues in the CDR3. CDR3 in amino acids: CASSLNRGDRWGYTF. The CDR3 nucleotides are TGTGCCAGCAGTTTAAACAGGGGAGACCGATGGGGCTACACCTTC.